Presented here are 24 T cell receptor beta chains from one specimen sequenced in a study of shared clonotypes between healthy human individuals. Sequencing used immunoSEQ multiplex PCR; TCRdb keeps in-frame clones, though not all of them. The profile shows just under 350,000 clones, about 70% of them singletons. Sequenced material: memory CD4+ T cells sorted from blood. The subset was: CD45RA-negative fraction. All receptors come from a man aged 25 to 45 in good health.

CDR3 DNA sequence: TGCAGCGTTGATAGAGTCGGGAACACCGGGGAGCTGTTTTTT. It encodes CSVDRVGNTGELFF. V is TRBV29-1 and J is TRBJ2-2; D uncertain. CDR3 size: 14 residues. The germline V gene has CDR1 SQVTM and CDR2 ANQGSEA. Between the trimmed V and J ends, which lost 3 bases and 1 base, there was a span of 9 bases.

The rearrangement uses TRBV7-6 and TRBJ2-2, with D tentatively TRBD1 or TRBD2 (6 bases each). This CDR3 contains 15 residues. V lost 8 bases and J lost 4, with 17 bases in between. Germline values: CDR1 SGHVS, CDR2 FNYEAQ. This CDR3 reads CASGSPGAVTGELFF. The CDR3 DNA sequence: TGTGCCAGCGGCTCGCCGGGGGCCGTCACCGGGGAGCTGTTTTTT.

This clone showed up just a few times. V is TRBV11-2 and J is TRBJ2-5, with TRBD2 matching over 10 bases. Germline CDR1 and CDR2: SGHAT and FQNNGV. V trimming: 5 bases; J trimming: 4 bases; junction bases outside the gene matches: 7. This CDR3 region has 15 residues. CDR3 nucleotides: TGTGCCAGCAGCCTACTAGCGGGACTCTCAGAGACCCAGTACTTC. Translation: CASSLLAGLSETQYF.

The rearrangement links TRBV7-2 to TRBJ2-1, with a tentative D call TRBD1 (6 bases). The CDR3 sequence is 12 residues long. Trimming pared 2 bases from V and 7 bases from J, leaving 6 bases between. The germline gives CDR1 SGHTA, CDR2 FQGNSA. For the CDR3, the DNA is TGTGCCAGCAGCTTACAGGGGAATGAGCAGTTCTTC. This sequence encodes CASSLQGNEQFF. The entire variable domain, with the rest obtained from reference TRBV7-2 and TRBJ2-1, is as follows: GAGVSQSPSNKVTEKGKDVELRCDPISGHTALYWYRQSLGQGLEFLIYFQGNSAPDKSGLPSDRFSAERTGGSVSTLTIQRTQQEDSAVYLCASSLQGNEQFFGPGTRLTVL.

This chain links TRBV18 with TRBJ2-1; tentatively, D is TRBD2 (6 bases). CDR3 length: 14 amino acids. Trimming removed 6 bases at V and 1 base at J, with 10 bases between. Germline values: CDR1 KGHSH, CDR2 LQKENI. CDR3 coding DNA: TGTGCCAGCTCCCGGGGGATATCCTACAATGAGCAGTTCTTC. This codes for CASSRGISYNEQFF.

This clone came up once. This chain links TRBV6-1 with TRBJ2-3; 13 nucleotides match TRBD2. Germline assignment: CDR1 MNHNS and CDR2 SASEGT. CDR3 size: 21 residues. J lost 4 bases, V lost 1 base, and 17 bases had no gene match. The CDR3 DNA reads TGTGCCAGCAGTGAAGTGTTGGGGACTAGCGGGAACTCCTGGCCCTCAGATACGCAGTATTTT. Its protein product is CASSEVLGTSGNSWPSDTQYF.

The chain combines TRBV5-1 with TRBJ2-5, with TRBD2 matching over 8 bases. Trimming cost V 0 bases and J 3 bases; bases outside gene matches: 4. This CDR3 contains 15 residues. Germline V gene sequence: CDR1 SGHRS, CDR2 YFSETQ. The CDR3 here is CASSLAPGLEETQYF. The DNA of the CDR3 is TGCGCCAGCAGCTTGGCCCCGGGACTAGAAGAGACCCAGTACTTC.

CDR3 DNA sequence: TGTGCCAGCAGCTTAGGGCTCACCAGGTATGAAGCTTTCTTT. Protein: CASSLGLTRYEAFF. V and J are TRBV7-9 and TRBJ1-1; no clear D gene. V shed 1 base and J shed 7 bases, with 13 bases lying between them. Per germline, CDR1 SEHNR and CDR2 FQNEAQ (reference sequence). The CDR3 consists of 14 residues.

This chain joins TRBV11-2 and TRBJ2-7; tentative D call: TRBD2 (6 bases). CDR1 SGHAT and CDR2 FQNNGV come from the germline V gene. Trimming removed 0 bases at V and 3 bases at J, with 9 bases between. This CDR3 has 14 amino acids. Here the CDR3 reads CASSLDGGIYEQYF. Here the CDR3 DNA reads TGTGCCAGCAGCTTAGATGGGGGGATCTACGAGCAGTACTTC.

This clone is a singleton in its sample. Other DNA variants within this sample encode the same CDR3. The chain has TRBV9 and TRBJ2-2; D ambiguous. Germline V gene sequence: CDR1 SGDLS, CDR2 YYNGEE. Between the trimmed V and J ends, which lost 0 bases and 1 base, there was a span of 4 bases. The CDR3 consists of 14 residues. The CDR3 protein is CASSVGGNTGELFF. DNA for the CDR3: TGTGCCAGCAGCGTAGGCGGGAACACCGGGGAGCTGTTTTTT. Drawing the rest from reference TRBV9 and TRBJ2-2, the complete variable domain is DSGVTQTPKHLITATGQRVTLRCSPRSGDLSVYWYQQSLDQGLQFLIQYYNGEERAKGNILERFSAQQFPDLHSELNLSSLELGDSALYFCASSVGGNTGELFFGEGSRLTVL.

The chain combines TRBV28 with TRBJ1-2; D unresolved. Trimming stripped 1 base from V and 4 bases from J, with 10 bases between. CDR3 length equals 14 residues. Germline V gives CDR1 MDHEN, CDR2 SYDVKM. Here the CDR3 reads CASSLSRLSYGYTF. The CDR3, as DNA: TGTGCCAGCAGTTTATCTCGGCTGAGCTATGGCTACACCTTC.

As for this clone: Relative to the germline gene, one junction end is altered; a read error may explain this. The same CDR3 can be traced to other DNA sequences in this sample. The CDR3 spells CASSLGGSSHEQYF. The DNA for the CDR3 is TGCGCCAGCAGCTTGGGGGGGAGCTCCCACGAGCAGTACTTC. The chain links TRBV5-1 to TRBJ2-7; possibly TRBD1 or TRBD2 for D (5 bases each). Germline V gene sequence: CDR1 SGHRS, CDR2 YFSETQ. The CDR3 runs 14 residues.

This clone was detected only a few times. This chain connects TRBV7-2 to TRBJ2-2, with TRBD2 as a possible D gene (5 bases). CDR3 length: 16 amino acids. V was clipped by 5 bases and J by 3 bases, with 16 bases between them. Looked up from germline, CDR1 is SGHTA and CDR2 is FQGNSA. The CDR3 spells CASSRTRGIDTGELFF. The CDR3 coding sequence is TGTGCCAGCAGCCGTACAAGAGGGATCGACACCGGGGAGCTGTTTTTT.

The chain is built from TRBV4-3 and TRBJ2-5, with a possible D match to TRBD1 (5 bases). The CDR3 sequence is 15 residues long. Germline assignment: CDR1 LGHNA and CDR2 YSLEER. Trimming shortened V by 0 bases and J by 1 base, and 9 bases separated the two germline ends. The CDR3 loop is CASSQDLQGQETQYF. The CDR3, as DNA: TGCGCCAGCAGCCAAGATCTCCAGGGCCAAGAGACCCAGTACTTC.

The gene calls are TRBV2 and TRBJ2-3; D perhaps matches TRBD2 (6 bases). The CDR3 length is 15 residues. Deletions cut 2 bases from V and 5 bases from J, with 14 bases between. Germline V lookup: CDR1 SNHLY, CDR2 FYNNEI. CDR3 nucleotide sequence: TGTGCCAGCAGTGAATTACGGGAGAGGGTAGATACGCAGTATTTT. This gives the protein CASSELRERVDTQYF.

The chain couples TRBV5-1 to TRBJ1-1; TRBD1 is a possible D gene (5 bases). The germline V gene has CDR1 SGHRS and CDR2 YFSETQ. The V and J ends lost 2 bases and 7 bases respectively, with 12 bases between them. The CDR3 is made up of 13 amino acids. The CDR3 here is CASSFTRDREAFF. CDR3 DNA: TGCGCCAGCAGCTTTACGAGGGACCGTGAAGCTTTCTTT.

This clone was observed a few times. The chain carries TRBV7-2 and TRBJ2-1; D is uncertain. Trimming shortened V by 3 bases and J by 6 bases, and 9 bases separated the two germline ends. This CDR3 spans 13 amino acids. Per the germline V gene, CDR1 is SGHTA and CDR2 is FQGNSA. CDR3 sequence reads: CASSFQQFNEQFF. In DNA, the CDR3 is TGTGCCAGCAGCTTTCAACAGTTCAATGAGCAGTTCTTC.

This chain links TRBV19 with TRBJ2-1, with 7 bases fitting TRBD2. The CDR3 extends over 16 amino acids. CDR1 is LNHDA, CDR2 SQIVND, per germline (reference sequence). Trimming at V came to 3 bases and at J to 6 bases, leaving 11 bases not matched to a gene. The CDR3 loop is CASSISGGRRSNEQFF. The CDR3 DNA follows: TGTGCCAGTAGTATTAGTGGCGGGAGAAGGAGCAATGAGCAGTTCTTC.

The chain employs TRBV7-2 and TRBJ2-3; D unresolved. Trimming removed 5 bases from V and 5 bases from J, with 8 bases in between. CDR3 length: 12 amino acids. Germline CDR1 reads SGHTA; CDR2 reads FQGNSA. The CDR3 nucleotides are TGTGCCAGCAGCCAGCACGGAGATACGCAGTATTTT. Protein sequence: CASSQHGDTQYF. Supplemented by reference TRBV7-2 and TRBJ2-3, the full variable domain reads GAGVSQSPSNKVTEKGKDVELRCDPISGHTALYWYRQSLGQGLEFLIYFQGNSAPDKSGLPSDRFSAERTGGSVSTLTIQRTQQEDSAVYLCASSQHGDTQYFGPGTRLTVL.

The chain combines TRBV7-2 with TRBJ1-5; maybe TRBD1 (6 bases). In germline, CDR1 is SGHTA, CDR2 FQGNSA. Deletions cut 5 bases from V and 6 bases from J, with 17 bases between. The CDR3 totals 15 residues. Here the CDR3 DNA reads TGTGCCAGCAGCCCCTTGGGGGGGCGAGGTCAGCCCCAGCATTTT. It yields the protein CASSPLGGRGQPQHF.

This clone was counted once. This CDR3 reads CASSMIRDRGGYEQYF. In nucleotides, the CDR3 is TGTGCCAGCAGCATGATCCGGGACAGGGGTGGCTACGAGCAGTACTTC. The chain links TRBV5-6 to TRBJ2-7; 10 bases fit TRBD1. The CDR3 sequence is 16 residues long. From germline, CDR1 is SGHDT and CDR2 YYEEEE. V was clipped by 4 bases and J by 3 bases; unmatched bases: 10.

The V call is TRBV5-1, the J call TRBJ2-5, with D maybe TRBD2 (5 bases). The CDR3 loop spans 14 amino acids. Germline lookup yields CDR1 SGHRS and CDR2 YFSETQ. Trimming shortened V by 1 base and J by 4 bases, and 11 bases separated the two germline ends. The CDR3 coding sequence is TGCGCCAGCAGCTTGCAACCGGGGAGAGAGACCCAGTACTTC. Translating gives CASSLQPGRETQYF. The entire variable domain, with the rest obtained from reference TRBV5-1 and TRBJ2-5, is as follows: KAGVTQTPRYLIKTRGQQVTLSCSPISGHRSVSWYQQTPGQGLQFLFEYFSETQRNKGNFPGRFSGRQFSNSRSEMNVSTLELGDSALYLCASSLQPGRETQYFGPGTRLLVL.

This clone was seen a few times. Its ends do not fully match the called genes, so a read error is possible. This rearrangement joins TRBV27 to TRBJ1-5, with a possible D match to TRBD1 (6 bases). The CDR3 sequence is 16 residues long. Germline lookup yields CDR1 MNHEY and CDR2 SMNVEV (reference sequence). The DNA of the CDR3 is TGTGCCAGCAGTTTGCGGACGGACAGCCGAAATCGGCCCCAGCATTTT. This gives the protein CASSLRTDSRNRPQHF.

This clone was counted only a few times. CDR3: CASSAPSGSSYNEQFF. CDR3 sequence (DNA): TGTGCCAGCAGTGCGCCTAGCGGGAGCTCCTACAATGAGCAGTTCTTC. The rearrangement joins TRBV27 to TRBJ2-1; 10 bases fit TRBD2. CDR3 length equals 16 residues. Per the germline V gene, CDR1 is MNHEY and CDR2 is SMNVEV (reference sequence). V trimming: 5 bases; J trimming: 0 bases; junction bases outside the gene matches: 4.